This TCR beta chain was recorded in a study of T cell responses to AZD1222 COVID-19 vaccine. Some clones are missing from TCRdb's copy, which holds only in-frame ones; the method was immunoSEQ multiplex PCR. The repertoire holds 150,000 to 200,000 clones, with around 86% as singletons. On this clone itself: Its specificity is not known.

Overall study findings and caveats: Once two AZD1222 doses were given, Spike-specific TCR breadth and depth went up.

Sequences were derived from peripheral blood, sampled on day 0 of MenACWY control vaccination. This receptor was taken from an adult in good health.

As DNA, the CDR3 is TGTGCCTGGAGTGTTCCAGGACTAGCGGGGGAGGATGAGCAGTTCTTC. Protein product: CAWSVPGLAGEDEQFF. The chain links TRBV30 to TRBJ2-1, with 13 bases lining up with TRBD2. Germline assignment: CDR1 GTSNPN and CDR2 SVGIG (reference sequence). The CDR3 is made up of 16 amino acids. With 0 bases clipped from V and 8 bases from J, the junction kept 7 bases outside the gene matches.